The present entry profiles one T cell receptor (beta chain) with its context. The antigen remains unidentified. Sequencing was performed with immunoSEQ multiplex PCR; in TCRdb, only in-frame clones are kept and a portion is missing. The sample lists about 12,000 clones, 85% to 90% occurring once. The CDR3 totals 13 residues. The ends lost 4 bases at V and 14 bases at J; junction bases unmatched: 8. Germline assignment: CDR1 MNHNS and CDR2 SASEGT. This sample was taken from a study of tumor-infiltrating lymphocytes in localized non-small cell lung cancer. Overall study context: Several tumor histologies, both smoking statuses, and some post-neoadjuvant chemotherapy samples were included.

Findings and caveats of the study: Only some patients had TCR sequencing, depending on available tissue. Higher tumor T cell infiltration than in uninvolved lung was supported by TCRbeta sequencing.

The sequence derives from a human donor with non-small cell lung cancer. The V and J genes are TRBV6-1 and TRBJ2-3, with 11 bases lining up with TRBD2. The sample comprised lung tumor tissue. The CDR3 DNA follows: TGTGCCAGCAGTGTCACTAGCGGGGGTCATTCGTATTTT. Its translation is CASSVTSGGHSYF.